This T cell receptor (beta chain) was sequenced in a study of blood T cell repertoires in COVID-19. The CDR3 extends over 14 amino acids. The V end lost 1 base, the J end lost 4 bases, and 7 bases lay between the germline ends. The germline CDR1 and CDR2 sequences are LGHDT and YNNKEL (reference sequence). Here immunoSEQ multiplex PCR was the method, and the copy in TCRdb shows in-frame clones only, minus some. The data contain 150,000 to 190,000 clones, roughly 84% of them singletons. Sequenced input: peripheral blood. The chain uses TRBV3-1 (or the pseudogene TRBV3-2) and TRBJ2-2; D remains ambiguous. The sequence was collected from a woman aged 55-69 years with COVID-19, enrolled during active disease. CDR3 nucleotide sequence: TGTGCCAGCAGCCAAGGCGGCTTCACCGGGGAGCTGTTTTTT. It specifies CASSQGGFTGELFF.